The clone carrying this TCR beta chain has a handful of counts. Its antigen is currently unknown. The data were taken from a study of radiotherapy plus CTLA-4 blockade in lung cancer. Study as a whole: Of all patients, approximately 17% responded objectively and approximately 30% showed disease control.

Study results and caveats: Radiotherapy plus ipilimumab was followed by expansion in blood of tumor-derived TCR clones. Per reports, early blood T cell clone dynamics, plus interferon-beta, forecast response most strongly.

Sequencing used immunoSEQ multiplex PCR; TCRdb keeps in-frame clones, though not all of them. The table shows around 38,000 clones, with approximately 83% occurring only once. This CDR3 region has 16 residues. CDR1 SGHKS and CDR2 YYEKEE come from the germline V gene (reference sequence). Deletions cut 2 bases from V and 0 bases from J, with 12 bases between. Participants had chemo-refractory metastatic non-small-cell lung cancer and were treated with focal radiation plus ipilimumab CTLA-4 blockade. The sequences come from peripheral blood, collected from a patient treated with radiotherapy plus ipilimumab. The receptor was isolated from a human donor with non-small cell lung cancer whose response to radiotherapy plus ipilimumab could not be evaluated. The V and J genes are TRBV5-5 and TRBJ2-4; D may be TRBD2 (6 bases). CDR3: CASSLLAPLAKNIQYF. DNA for the CDR3: TGTGCCAGCAGCTTACTAGCCCCCCTAGCCAAAAACATTCAGTACTTC.